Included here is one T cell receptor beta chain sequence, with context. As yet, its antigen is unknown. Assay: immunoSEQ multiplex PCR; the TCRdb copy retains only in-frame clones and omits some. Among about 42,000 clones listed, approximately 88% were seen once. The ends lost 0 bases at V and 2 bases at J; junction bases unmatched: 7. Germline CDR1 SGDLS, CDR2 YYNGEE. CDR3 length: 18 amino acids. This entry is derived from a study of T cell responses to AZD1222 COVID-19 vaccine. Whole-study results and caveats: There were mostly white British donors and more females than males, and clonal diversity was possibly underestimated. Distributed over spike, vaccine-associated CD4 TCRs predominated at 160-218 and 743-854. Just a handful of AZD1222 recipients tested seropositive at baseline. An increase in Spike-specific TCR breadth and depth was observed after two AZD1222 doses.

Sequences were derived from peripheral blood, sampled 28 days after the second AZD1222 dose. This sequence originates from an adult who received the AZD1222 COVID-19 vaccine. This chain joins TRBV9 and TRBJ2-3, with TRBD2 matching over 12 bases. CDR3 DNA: TGTGCCAGCAGCGTAGAACTAGCGGGAGGCCTAAACACAGATACGCAGTATTTT. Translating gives CASSVELAGGLNTDTQYF.